This TCR beta chain was captured by sequencing in a study of blood T cell repertoires in COVID-19. The wider study: Donors in the United States, Italy and Spain gave samples during acute or convalescent COVID-19. Sample material is recorded as cDNA or gDNA derived from T cells, B-cell-depleted T cells, or PBMCs.

J was trimmed by 9 bases and V by 4 bases; bases with no gene match: 12. This CDR3 is 16 amino acids long. In germline, CDR1 is MGHRA, CDR2 YSYEKL. Original processing methods: Scientists estimated how many nucleated cells there were by amplifying reference gene primers. TCRdb's table, derived via immunoSEQ multiplex PCR, lists solely in-frame clones and lacks some. D and trimming come from the DNA, and the V and J calls and clone size come from that table. The sample has 190,000 or so clones; about nine tenths are singletons. The source material was peripheral blood. V gene TRBV4-1 combines with J gene TRBJ2-1; 10 bases fit TRBD1. This receptor was identified in a woman between 65 and 79 years old with acute or convalescent COVID-19. CDR3 nucleotide sequence: TGCGCCAGCAGCCCCCCCCGGGACAGGGGTCTAAGTGAGCAGTTCTTC. Translating gives CASSPPRDRGLSEQFF.